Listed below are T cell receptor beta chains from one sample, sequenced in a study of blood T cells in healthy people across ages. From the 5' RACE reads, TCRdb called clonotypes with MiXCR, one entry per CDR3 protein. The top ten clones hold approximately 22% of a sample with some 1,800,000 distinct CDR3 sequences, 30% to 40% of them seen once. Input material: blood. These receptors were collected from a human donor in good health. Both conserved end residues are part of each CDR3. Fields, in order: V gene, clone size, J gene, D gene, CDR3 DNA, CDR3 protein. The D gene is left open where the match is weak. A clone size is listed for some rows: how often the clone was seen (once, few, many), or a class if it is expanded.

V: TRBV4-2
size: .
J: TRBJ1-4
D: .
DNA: TGTGCCAGCAGCCAAGAAGGGACTAATGAAAAACTGTTTTTT
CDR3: CASSQEGTNEKLFF

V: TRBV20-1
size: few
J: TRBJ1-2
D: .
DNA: TGCAGTGCTAGCGGGGCAGCCCGAGAGGATGGCTACACCTTC
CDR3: CSASGAAREDGYTF

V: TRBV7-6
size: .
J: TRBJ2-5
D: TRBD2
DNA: TGTGCCAGCAGTTTTAGATCGACTAGCGGGCAGTACTTC
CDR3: CASSFRSTSGQYF

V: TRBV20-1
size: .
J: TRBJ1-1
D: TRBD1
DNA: TGCAGTGCAACCCGGGACAGCTTCAACACTGAAGCTTTCTTT
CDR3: CSATRDSFNTEAFF

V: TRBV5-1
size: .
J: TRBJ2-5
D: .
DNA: TGCGCCAGCAGCTTTCAGGGAACAGAGACCCAGTACTTC
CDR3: CASSFQGTETQYF

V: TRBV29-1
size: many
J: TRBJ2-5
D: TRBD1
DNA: TGCAGCGTTCAGGGGGCGGGTGAGACCCAGTACTTC
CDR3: CSVQGAGETQYF

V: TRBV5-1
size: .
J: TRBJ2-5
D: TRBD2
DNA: TGCGCCAGCAGCTTAGGGCTAGCGGGGATTGAAGAGACCCAGTACTTC
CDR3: CASSLGLAGIEETQYF

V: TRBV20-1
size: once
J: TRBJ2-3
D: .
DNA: TGCAGTGCCCCAGGGAGCCCCGCGGGCACAGATACGCAGTATTTT
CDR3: CSAPGSPAGTDTQYF

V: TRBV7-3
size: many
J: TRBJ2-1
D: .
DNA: TGTGCCAGCAGCTTAGGGACCGAACGAGAGCAGTTCTTC
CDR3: CASSLGTEREQFF

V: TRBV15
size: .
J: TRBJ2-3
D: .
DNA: TGTGCCACCAGCAGCTTGCCGTTATCTCCGGCGAGCACAGATACGCAGTATTTT
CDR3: CATSSLPLSPASTDTQYF

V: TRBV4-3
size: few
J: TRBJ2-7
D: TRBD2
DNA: TGCGCCAGCAGCCAAAGACTAGCGGGGAACTCCTACGAGCAGTACTTC
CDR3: CASSQRLAGNSYEQYF

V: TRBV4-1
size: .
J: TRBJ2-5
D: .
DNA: TGCGCCAGCAGCAAGTTGAGGGGGGAGGCCCAGTACTTC
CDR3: CASSKLRGEAQYF

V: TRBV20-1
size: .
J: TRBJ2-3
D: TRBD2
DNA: TGCAGTGCCACCGCTAGCGGGGGCTATAACACAGATACGCAGTATTTT
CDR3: CSATASGGYNTDTQYF

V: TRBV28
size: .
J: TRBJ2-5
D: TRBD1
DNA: TGTGCCAGCATATCTGACAGGGCGGTCGAGACCCAGTACTTC
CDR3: CASISDRAVETQYF

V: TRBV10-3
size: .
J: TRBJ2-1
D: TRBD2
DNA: TGTGCCATCAGTTTTAGCGGGGGGGATAATGAGCAGTTCTTC
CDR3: CAISFSGGDNEQFF

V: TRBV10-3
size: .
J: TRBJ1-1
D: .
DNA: TGTGCCATCAGTACTTGGGGCACTGAAGCTTTCTTT
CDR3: CAISTWGTEAFF

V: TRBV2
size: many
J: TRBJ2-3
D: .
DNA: TGTGCCAGCAGTGAGTCAGGAGGCGATACGCAGTATTTT
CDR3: CASSESGGDTQYF

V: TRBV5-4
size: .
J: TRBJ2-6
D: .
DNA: TGTGCCAGCAGCTTATATCAGGCGGGGGCCAACGTCCTGACTTTC
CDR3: CASSLYQAGANVLTF